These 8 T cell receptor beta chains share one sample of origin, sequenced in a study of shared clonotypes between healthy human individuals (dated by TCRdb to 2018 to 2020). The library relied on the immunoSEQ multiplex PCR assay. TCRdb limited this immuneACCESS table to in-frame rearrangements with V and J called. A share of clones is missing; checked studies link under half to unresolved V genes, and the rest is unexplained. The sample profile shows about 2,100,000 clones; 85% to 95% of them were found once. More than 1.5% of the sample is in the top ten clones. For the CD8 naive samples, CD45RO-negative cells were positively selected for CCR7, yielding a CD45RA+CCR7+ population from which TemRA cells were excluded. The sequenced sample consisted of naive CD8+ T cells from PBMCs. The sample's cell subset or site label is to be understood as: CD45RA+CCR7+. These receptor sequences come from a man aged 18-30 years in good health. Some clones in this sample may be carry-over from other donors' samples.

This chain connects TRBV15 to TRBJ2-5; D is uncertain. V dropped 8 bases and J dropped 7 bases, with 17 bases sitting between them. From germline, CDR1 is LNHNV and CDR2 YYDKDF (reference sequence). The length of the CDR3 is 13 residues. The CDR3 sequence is CATGLSRAATQYF. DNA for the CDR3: TGTGCCACCGGGCTGTCAAGGGCGGCGACCCAGTACTTC.

CDR3 loop: CATRGEQRNTIYF. The CDR3 DNA follows: TGTGCCACCCGGGGGGAACAGAGGAACACCATATATTTT. The genes are TRBV6-6 and TRBJ1-3; possibly TRBD1 for D (5 bases). The CDR3 loop spans 13 amino acids. V was shortened by 10 bases and J by 7 bases, with 17 bases between the two germline ends. Germline V CDR1 and CDR2: MNHNY, SVGAGI (reference sequence).

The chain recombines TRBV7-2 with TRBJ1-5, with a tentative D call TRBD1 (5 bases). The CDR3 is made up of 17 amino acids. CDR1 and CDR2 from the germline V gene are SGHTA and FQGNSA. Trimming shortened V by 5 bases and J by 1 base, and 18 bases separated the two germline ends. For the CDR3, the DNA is TGTGCCAGCAGCCCGACACCCGGGGCCACGAGCAATCAGCCCCAGCATTTT. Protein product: CASSPTPGATSNQPQHF.

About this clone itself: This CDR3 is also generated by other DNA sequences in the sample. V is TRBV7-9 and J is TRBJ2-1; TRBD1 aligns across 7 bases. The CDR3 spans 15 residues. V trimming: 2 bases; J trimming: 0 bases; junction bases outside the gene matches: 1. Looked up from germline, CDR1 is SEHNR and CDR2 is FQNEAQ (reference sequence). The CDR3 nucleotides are TGTGCCAGCAGCTTACCAGGGGGCTCCTACAATGAGCAGTTCTTC. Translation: CASSLPGGSYNEQFF. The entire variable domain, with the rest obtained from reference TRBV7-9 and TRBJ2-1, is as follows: DTGVSQNPRHKITKRGQNVTFRCDPISEHNRLYWYRQTLGQGPEFLTYFQNEAQLEKSRLLSDRFSAERPKGSFSTLEIQRTEQGDSAMYLCASSLPGGSYNEQFFGPGTRLTVL.

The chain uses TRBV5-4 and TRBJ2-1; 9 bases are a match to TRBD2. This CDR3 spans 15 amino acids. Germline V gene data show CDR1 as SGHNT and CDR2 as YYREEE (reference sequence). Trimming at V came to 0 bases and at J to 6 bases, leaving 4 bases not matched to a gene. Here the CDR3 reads CASSLVASGANEQFF. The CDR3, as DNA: TGTGCCAGCAGCTTGGTGGCTAGCGGGGCCAATGAGCAGTTCTTC.

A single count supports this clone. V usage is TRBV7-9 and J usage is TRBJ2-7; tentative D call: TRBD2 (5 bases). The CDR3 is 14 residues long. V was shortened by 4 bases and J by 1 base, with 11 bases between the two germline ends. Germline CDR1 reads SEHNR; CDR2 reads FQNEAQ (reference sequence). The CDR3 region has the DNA TGTGCCAGCAGCTCTGGACGGGATTCCTACGAGCAGTACTTC. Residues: CASSSGRDSYEQYF.

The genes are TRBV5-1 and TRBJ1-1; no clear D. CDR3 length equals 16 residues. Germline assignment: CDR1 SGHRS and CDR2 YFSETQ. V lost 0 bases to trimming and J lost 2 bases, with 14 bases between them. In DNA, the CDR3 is TGCGCCAGCAGCTTGGAAAACGGCCCGGGCAACACTGAAGCTTTCTTT. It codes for CASSLENGPGNTEAFF.

The CDR3 DNA reads as TGTGCCAGCAGCTTGGTAGGGTATGAGCAGTTCTTC. Protein: CASSLVGYEQFF. The chain combines TRBV5-6 with TRBJ2-1; D unclear. Germline V gives CDR1 SGHDT, CDR2 YYEEEE. The CDR3 is 12 residues long. V dropped 0 bases and J dropped 8 bases, with 6 bases sitting between them.